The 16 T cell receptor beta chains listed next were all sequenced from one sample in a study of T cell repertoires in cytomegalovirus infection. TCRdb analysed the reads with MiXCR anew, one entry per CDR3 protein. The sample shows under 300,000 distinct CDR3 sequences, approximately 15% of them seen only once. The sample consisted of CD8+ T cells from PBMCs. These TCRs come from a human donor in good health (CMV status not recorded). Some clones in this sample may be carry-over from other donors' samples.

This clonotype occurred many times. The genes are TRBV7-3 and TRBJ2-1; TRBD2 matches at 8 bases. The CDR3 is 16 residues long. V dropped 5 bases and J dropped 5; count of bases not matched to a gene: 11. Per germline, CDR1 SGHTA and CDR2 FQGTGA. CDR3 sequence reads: CASSQGGGGRDNEQFF. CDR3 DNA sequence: TGTGCCAGCAGCCAAGGTGGCGGGGGGCGCGACAATGAGCAGTTCTTC.

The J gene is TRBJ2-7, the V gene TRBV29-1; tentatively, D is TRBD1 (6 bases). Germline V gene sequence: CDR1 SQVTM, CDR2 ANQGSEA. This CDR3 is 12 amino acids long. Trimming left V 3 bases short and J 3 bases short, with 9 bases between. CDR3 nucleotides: TGCAGCGTTGAGACAGGACGCTACGAGCAGTACTTC. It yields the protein CSVETGRYEQYF.

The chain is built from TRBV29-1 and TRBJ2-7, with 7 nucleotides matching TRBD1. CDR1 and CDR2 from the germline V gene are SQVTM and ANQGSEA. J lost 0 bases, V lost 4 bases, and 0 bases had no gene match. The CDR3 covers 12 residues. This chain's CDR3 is CSVGDSSYEQYF. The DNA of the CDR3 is TGCAGCGTTGGGGACAGCTCCTACGAGCAGTACTTC.

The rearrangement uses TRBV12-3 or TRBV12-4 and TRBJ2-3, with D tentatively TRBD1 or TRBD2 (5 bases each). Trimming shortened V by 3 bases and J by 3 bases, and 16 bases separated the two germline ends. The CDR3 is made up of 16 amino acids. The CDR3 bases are TGTGCCAGCAGTTTCAGAGGGGTTTTTCGAACAGATACGCAGTATTTT. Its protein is CASSFRGVFRTDTQYF.

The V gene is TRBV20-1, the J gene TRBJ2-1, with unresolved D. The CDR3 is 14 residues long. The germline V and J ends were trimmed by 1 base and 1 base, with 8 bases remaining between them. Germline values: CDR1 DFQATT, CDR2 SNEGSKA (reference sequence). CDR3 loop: CSARVRLSYNEQFF. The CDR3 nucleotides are TGCAGTGCTAGAGTGCGCCTATCCTACAATGAGCAGTTCTTC.

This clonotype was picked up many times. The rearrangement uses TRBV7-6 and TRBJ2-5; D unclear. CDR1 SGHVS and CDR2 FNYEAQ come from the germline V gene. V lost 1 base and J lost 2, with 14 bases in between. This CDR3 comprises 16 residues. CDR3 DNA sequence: TGTGCCAGCAGCTTAGTAATCGCAGGCTTACAAGAGACCCAGTACTTC. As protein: CASSLVIAGLQETQYF.

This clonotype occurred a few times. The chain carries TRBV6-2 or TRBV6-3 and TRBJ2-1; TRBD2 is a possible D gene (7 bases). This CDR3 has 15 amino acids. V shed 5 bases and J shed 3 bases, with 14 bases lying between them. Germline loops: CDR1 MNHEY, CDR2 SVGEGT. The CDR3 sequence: CASSRSGGLYNEQFF. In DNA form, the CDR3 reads TGTGCCAGCAGTAGGTCCGGGGGGCTCTACAATGAGCAGTTCTTC.

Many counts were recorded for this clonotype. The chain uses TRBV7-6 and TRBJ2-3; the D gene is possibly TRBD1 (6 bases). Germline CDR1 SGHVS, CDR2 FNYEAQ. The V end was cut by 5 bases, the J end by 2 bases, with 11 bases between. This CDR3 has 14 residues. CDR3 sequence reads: CASSRDTTTDTQYF. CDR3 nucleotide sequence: TGTGCCAGCAGCCGGGACACTACCACAGATACGCAGTATTTT.

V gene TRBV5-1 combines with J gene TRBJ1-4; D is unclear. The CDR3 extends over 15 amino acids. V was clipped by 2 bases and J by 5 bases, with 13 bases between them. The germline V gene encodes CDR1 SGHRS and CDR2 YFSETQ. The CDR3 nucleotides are TGCGCCAGCAGCTTTGAAGGGTCACCAAATGAAAAACTGTTTTTT. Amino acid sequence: CASSFEGSPNEKLFF. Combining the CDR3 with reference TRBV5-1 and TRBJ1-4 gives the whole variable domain KAGVTQTPRYLIKTRGQQVTLSCSPISGHRSVSWYQQTPGQGLQFLFEYFSETQRNKGNFPGRFSGRQFSNSRSEMNVSTLELGDSALYLCASSFEGSPNEKLFFGSGTQLSVL.

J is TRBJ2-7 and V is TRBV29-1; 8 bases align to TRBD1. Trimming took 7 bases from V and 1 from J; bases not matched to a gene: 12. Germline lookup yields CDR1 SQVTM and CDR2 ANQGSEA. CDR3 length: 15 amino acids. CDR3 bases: TGCAGCGCAGAAGAGGCGACAGGGGATTCCTACGAGCAGTACTTC. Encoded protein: CSAEEATGDSYEQYF.

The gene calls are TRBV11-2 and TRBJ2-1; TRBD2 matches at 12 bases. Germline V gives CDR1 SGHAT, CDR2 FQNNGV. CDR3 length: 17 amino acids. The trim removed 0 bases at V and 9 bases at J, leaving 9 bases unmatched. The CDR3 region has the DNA TGTGCCAGCAGCTTAGAGGGGCTAGCGGGGGGGCTTATTGAGCAGTTCTTC. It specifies CASSLEGLAGGLIEQFF.

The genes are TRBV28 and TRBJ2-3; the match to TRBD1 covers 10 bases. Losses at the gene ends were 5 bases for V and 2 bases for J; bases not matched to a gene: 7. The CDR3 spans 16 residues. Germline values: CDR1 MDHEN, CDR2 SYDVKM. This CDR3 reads CASSPGQGDNTDTQYF. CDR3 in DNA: TGTGCCAGCAGTCCAGGACAGGGGGATAACACAGATACGCAGTATTTT.

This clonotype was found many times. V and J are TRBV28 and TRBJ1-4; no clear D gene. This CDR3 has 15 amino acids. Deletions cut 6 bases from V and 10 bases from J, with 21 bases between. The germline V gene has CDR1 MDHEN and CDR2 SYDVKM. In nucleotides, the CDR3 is TGTGCCAGCAGACAAAACGACCCTGACTGGGGAAAACTGTTTTTT. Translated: CASRQNDPDWGKLFF.

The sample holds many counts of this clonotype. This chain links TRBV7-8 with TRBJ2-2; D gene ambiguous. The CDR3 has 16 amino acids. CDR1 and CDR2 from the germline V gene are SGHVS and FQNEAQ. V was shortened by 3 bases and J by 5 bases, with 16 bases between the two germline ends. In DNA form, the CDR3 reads TGTGCCAGCAGCTTTCAGAGTTACAGCGCGACCGGGGAGCTGTTTTTT. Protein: CASSFQSYSATGELFF.

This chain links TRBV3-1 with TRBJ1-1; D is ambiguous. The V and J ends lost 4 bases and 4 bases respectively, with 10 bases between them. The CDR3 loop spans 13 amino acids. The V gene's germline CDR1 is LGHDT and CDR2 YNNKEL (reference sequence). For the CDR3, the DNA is TGTGCCAGCAGCCCTCACATGGGCACTGAAGCTTTCTTT. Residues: CASSPHMGTEAFF.

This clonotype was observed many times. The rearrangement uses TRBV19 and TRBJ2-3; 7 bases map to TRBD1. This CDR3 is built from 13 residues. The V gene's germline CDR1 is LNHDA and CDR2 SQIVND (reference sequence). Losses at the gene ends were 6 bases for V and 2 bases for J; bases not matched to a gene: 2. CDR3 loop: CASSRGFTDTQYF. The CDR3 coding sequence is TGTGCCAGTAGCAGGGGGTTCACAGATACGCAGTATTTT.